This T cell receptor beta chain was identified during a study of cytomegalovirus exposure and HLA in healthy donors. Study in general: As an earlier analysis found, roughly 180 million T cells yielded approximately 100 million unique TCR beta sequences.

Comments on this clone: Antigen: not known.

This PCR relied on a set of 60 Vbeta primers and 13 Jbeta primers. Using immunoSEQ multiplex PCR, the repertoire was profiled, and TCRdb retains in-frame clones only, with some absent. The profile shows roughly 150,000 clones, 75% to 90% of them singletons. Points from the study as a whole: Specificity of three CMV-associated chains for CMV antigens was verified in vitro.

Between the trimmed V and J ends, which lost 6 bases and 0 bases, there was a span of 14 bases. Germline assignment: CDR1 SQVTM and CDR2 ANQGSEA. CDR3 length: 14 amino acids. The source is a boy aged 2 to 9 in good health and CMV-seronegative. Sample: PBMCs. The chain has TRBV29-1 and TRBJ1-1; D call uncertain. DNA of the CDR3: TGCAGCGTCTACACCTTGGCGGTGAACACTGAAGCTTTCTTT. Its protein product is CSVYTLAVNTEAFF.